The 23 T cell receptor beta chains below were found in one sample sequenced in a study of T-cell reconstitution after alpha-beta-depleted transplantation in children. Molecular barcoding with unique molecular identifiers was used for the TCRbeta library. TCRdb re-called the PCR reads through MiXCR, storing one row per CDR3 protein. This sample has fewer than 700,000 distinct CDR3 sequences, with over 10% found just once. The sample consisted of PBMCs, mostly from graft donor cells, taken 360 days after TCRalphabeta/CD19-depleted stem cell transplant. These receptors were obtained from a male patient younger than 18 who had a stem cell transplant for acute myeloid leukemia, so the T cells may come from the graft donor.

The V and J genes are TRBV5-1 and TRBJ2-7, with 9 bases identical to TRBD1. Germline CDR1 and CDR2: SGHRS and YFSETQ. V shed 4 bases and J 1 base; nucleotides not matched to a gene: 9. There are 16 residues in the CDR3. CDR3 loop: CASSEPRDRVSYEQYF. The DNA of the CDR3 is TGCGCCAGCAGCGAACCCCGGGACAGGGTGTCCTACGAGCAGTACTTC.

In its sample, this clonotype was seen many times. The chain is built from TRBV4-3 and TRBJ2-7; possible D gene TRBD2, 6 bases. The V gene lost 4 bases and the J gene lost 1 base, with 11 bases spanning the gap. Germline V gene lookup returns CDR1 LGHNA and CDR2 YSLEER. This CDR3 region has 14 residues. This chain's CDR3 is CASSRHGGSYEQYF. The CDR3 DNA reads TGCGCCAGCAGCCGCCACGGGGGATCCTACGAGCAGTACTTC.

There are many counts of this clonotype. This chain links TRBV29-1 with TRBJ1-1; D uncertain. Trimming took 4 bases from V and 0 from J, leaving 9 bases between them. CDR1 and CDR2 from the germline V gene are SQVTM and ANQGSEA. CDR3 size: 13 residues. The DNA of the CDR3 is TGCAGCGTTGGGGGTACCCTGAACACTGAAGCTTTCTTT. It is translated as CSVGGTLNTEAFF.

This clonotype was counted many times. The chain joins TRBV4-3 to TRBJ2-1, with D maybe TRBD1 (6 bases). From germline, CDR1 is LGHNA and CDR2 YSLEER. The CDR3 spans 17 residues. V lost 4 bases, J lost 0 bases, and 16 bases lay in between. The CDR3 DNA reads TGCGCCAGCAGCCGAACGGAGACAGGTTTCTCCTACAATGAGCAGTTCTTC. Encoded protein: CASSRTETGFSYNEQFF.

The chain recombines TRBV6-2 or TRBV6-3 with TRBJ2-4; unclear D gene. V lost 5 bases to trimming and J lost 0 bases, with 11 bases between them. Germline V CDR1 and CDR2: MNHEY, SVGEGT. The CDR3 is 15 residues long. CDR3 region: CASSPLWIAKNIQYF. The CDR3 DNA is TGTGCCAGCAGTCCCCTGTGGATAGCCAAAAACATTCAGTACTTC.

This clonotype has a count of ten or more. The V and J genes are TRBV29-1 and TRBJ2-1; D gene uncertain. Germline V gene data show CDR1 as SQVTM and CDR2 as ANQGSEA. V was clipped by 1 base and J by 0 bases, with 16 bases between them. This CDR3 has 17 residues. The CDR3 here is CSVEGSYRRLSYNEQFF. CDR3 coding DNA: TGCAGCGTTGAAGGGTCGTATCGGAGACTCTCCTACAATGAGCAGTTCTTC.

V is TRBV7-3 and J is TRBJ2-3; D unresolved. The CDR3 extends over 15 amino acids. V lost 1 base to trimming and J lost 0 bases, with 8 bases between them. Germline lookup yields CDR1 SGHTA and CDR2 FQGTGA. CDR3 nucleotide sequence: TGTGCCAGCAGCTTAATTGGGTCTAGCACAGATACGCAGTATTTT. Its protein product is CASSLIGSSTDTQYF.

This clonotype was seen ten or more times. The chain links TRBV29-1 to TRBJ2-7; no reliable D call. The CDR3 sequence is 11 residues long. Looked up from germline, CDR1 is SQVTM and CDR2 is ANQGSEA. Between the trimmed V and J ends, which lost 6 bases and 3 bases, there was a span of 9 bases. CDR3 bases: TGCAGCGTGGGATTAGGCTACGAGCAGTACTTC. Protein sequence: CSVGLGYEQYF.

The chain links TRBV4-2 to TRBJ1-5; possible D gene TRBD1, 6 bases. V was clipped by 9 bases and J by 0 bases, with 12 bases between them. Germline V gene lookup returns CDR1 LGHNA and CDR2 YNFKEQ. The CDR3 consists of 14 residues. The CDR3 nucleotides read TGTGCCAGTCGGGGGGGGGCTAGCAATCAGCCCCAGCATTTT. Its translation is CASRGGASNQPQHF.

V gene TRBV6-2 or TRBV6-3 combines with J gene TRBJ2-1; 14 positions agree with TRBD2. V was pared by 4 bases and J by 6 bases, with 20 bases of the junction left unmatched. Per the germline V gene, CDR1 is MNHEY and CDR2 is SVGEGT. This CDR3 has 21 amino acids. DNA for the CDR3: TGTGCCAGCAGTTTCTCCCACTTACCGGGACTAGCGGGAGTAGGGGGCAATGAGCAGTTCTTC. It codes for CASSFSHLPGLAGVGGNEQFF.

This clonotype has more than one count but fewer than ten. The CDR3 DNA sequence: TGCAGTGCCCGGGACCCCTCCAGCGAGCAGTACTTC. Protein: CSARDPSSEQYF. This chain uses TRBV20-1 with TRBJ2-7; either TRBD1 or TRBD2 may supply D (5 bases each). The CDR3 totals 12 residues. Trimming took 6 bases from V and 6 from J, leaving 15 bases between them. The germline V gene has CDR1 DFQATT and CDR2 SNEGSKA (reference sequence).

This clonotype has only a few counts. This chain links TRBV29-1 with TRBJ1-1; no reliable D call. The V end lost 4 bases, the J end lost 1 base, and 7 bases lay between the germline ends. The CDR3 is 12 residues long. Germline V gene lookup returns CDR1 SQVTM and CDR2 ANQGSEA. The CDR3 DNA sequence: TGCAGCGTTGTAGTCACGAACACTGAAGCTTTCTTT. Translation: CSVVVTNTEAFF.

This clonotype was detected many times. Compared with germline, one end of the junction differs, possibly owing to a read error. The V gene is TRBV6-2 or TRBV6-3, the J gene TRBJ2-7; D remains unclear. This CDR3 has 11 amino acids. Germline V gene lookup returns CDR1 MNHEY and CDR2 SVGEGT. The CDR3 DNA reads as TGTGCCAGCAGTAACTCCTACGAGCAGTACTTC. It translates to CASSNSYEQYF.

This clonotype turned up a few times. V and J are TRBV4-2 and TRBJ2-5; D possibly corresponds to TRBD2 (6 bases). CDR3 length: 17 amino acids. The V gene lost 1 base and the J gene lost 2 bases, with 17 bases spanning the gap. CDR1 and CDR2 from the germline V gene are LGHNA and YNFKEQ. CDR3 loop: CASSQGSGGAGQETQYF. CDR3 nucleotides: TGTGCCAGCAGCCAAGGCTCCGGGGGAGCAGGGCAAGAGACCCAGTACTTC.

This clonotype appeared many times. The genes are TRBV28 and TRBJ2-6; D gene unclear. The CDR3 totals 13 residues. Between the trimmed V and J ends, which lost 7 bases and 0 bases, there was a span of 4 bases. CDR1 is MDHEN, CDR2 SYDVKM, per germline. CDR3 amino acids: CASKGSGANVLTF. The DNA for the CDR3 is TGTGCCAGCAAGGGCTCTGGGGCCAACGTCCTGACTTTC.

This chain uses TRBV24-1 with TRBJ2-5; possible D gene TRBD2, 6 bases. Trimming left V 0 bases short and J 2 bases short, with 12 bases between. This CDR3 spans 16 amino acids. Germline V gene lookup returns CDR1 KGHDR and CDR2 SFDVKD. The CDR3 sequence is CATSDLQTGEQETQYF. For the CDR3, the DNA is TGTGCCACCAGTGATTTGCAGACGGGAGAGCAAGAGACCCAGTACTTC.

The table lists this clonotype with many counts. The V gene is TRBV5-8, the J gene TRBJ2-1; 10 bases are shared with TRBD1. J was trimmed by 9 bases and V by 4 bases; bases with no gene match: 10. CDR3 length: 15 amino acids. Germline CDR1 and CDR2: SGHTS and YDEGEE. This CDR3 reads CASSMDRGAWGEQFF. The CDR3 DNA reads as TGTGCCAGCAGCATGGACAGGGGGGCTTGGGGTGAGCAGTTCTTC.

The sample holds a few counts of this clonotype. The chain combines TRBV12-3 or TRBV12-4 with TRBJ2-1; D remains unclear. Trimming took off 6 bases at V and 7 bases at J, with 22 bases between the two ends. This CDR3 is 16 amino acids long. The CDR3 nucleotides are TGTGCCAGCAGCCCCTACGGTAGGAACTCTCAGAATGAGCAGTTCTTC. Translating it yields CASSPYGRNSQNEQFF.

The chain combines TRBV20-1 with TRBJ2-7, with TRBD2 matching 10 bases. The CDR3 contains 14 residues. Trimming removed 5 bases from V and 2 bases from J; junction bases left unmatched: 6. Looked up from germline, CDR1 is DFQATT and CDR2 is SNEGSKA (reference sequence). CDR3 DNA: TGCAGTGCTCGCAGGACTAGCGGAGCCTACGAGCAGTACTTC. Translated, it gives CSARRTSGAYEQYF.

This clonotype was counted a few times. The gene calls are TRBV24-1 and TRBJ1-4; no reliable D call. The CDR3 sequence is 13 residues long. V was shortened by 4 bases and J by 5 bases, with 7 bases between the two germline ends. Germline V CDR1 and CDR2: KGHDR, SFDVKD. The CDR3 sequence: CATSDRLNEKLFF. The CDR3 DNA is TGTGCCACCAGTGACCGTCTAAATGAAAAACTGTTTTTT.

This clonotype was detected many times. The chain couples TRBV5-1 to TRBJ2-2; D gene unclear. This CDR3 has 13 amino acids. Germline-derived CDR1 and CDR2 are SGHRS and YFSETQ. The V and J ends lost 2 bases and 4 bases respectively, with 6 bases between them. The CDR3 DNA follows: TGCGCCAGCAGCTTAAAAGCCACCGGGGAGCTGTTTTTT. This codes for CASSLKATGELFF.

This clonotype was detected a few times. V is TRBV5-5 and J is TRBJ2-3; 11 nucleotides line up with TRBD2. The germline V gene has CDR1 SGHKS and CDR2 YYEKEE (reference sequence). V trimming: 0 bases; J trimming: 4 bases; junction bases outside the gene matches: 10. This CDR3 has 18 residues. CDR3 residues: CASSLVFTSGGSADTQYF. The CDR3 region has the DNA TGTGCCAGCAGCTTGGTATTTACTAGCGGGGGATCAGCAGATACGCAGTATTTT.

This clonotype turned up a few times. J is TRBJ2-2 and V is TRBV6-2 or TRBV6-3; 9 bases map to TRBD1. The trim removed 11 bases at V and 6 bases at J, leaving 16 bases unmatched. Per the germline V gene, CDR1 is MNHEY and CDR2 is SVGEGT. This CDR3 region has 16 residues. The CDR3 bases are TGTGCCTGCAACCGGGACAGGGATGAAAACGCCGGGGAGCTGTTTTTT. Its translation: CACNRDRDENAGELFF.